These 2 T cell receptor beta chains originate from one sample sequenced in a study of T cell responses to AZD1222 COVID-19 vaccine. Generated by immunoSEQ multiplex PCR, the TCRdb table keeps only in-frame clones and is missing some. The profile shows some 91,000 clones, around nine tenths of them singletons. The sample here was peripheral blood, taken on day 0 of AZD1222 vaccination. These receptors all stem from an adult in good health.

The V and J genes are TRBV6-2 or TRBV6-3 and TRBJ2-7; D ambiguous. V lost 0 bases and J 1 base, leaving 25 bases between the germline ends. The CDR3 covers 20 residues. Looked up from germline, CDR1 is MNHEY and CDR2 is SVGEGT. The CDR3 reads CASSYSGPTSFSVHSYEQYF. In DNA, the CDR3 is TGTGCCAGCAGTTACTCAGGACCGACGTCATTTTCTGTTCATTCCTACGAGCAGTACTTC.

The chain joins TRBV4-1 to TRBJ2-1; 9 bases are shared with TRBD1. The CDR3 length is 17 residues. Germline V gene data show CDR1 as MGHRA and CDR2 as YSYEKL. V lost 4 bases and J lost 2; bases outside the gene matches: 9. The CDR3 here is CASSRTSGTGTYNEQFF. The CDR3 DNA follows: TGCGCCAGCAGCCGAACATCCGGGACAGGGACCTACAATGAGCAGTTCTTC.